This is a list of T cell receptor beta chains from one sample in a study of neoadjuvant anti-PD-1 for oral cavity cancer. Repertoires were generated with immunoSEQ multiplex PCR, while TCRdb's copy carries only in-frame clones and drops some. The sample gives fewer than 35,000 clones, around nine tenths of which show up once; around 3.2% is in the top ten. The starting material was PBMCs, obtained before nivolumab (anti-PD-1) treatment. These receptors were collected from a person aged 35 to 85 with oral cavity squamous cell carcinoma. Each CDR3 is given with its conserved first and last residue.

TRBV9,TRBJ2-3,CATTPGTSGGTQYF
TRBV9,TRBJ1-6,CASGTGNNNSPLHF
TRBV10-3,TRBJ1-5,CAISVSGRDQPQHF
TRBV5-1,TRBJ1-1,CASKDRGLNTEAFF
TRBV7-6,TRBJ1-5,CASSLEGVRGQPQHF
TRBV10-1,TRBJ2-3,CASSDSSSGAKADTQYF
TRBV10-3,TRBJ1-1,CAILQGSEAFF
TRBV5-1,TRBJ2-3,CASSLGPNLSTDTQYF
TRBV18,TRBJ2-1,CASSSTGHYNEQFF
TRBV7-9,TRBJ2-1,CASSLQRGGLNEQFF
TRBV6-1,TRBJ2-1,CASSEARGRPGWISNEQFF
TRBV7-9,TRBJ2-7,CASSLKLEYEQYF
TRBV7-2,TRBJ1-2,CASSLSRGEGYYGYTF
TRBV9,TRBJ2-3,CASSSLRGQGTGTDTQYF
TRBV27,TRBJ2-7,CASTRTGNYEQYF
TRBV2,TRBJ1-6,CASSARQGRNSPLHF
TRBV25-1,TRBJ1-1,CASSDPRDPTEAFF
TRBV28,TRBJ1-2,CASWDRAAGYTF
TRBV5-6,TRBJ2-3,CASSPGLAGGLGTQYF
TRBV11-2,TRBJ2-1,CASTNRGRDEQFF
TRBV5-6,TRBJ1-2,CASTLRGLGGYGYTF
TRBV18,TRBJ2-1,CASSPSYNEQFF
TRBV5-4,TRBJ2-2,CASSLYPGADTGELFF
TRBV11-2,TRBJ2-7,CASSRNGGVYEQYF
TRBV10-3,TRBJ1-3,CAISADGNTIYF
TRBV28,TRBJ2-3,CASSLSGARTDTQYF
TRBV7-2,TRBJ1-6,CASSLQGVSPLHF
TRBV6-4,TRBJ2-3,CASSRDSTDTQYF
TRBV6-5,TRBJ2-6,CASRSITGANVLTF
TRBV12-5,TRBJ1-5,CASALRAQTLTDSNQPQHF
TRBV9,TRBJ2-5,CASSVRFQETQYF
TRBV4-1,TRBJ1-4,CASSQVAGKLFF
TRBV2,TRBJ2-2,CASSEWDRNTGELFF
TRBV5-1,TRBJ2-1,CASSQTWNEQFF
TRBV7-9,TRBJ2-7,CASSPPEGSPYEQYF
TRBV10-2,TRBJ1-6,CASSESEGLGSPLHF
TRBV7-2,TRBJ2-3,CASSAKLAGGLTDTQYF
TRBV25-1,TRBJ2-2,CASSPKPGANTGELFF
TRBV5-1,TRBJ1-1,CASSSGQGVAGTEAFF
TRBV7-2,TRBJ2-7,CASSSYRGYEQYF
TRBV4-1,TRBJ1-2,CASSRGSGSGDGYTF
TRBV28,TRBJ1-1,CASSPLGQDLTEAFF
TRBV6-5,TRBJ1-4,CASSYERVGEKLFF
TRBV10-3,TRBJ1-2,CAINPTGANYGYTF
TRBV6-5,TRBJ1-1,CASSYSRGTEAFF
TRBV6-4,TRBJ1-1,CATTGVGVNTEAFF
TRBV4-3,TRBJ2-7,CASSPEHDRTREQYF